Sequencing of this T cell receptor (beta chain) was carried out in a study of cytotoxic CD8 clonotypes in ibrutinib-treated CLL. Study-level background: There were, on average, roughly 260,000 productive templates and around 94,000 productive rearrangements per sample.

Study-wide points: Relative to age-matched healthy donors, clonality at baseline was higher, and it tracked circulating CD8+ T-cell counts. Patients with sustained remission and those progressing were sampled at differing times.

The intended depth for sequencing was 1 in 200,000 to 1 in 1 million T cells. Repertoires were generated with immunoSEQ multiplex PCR, while TCRdb's copy carries only in-frame clones and drops some. The sample contains some 84,000 clones, 85% to 90% of which appear only once. Note on this clone: The antigen is undetermined.

The receptor was derived from a human donor with chronic lymphocytic leukemia. The sequencing here drew on PBMCs, taken before ibrutinib treatment.

CDR3 in DNA: TGTGCCAGCAGTGCTGAGTCTACTAACTATGGCTACACCTTC. It yields the protein CASSAESTNYGYTF. The chain joins TRBV2 to TRBJ1-2, with D hard to call. V was pared by 4 bases and J by 0 bases, with 9 bases between. Germline assignment: CDR1 SNHLY and CDR2 FYNNEI. The CDR3 runs to 14 residues.